Included here is one TCR beta chain sequence, with context. Its antigen is currently unknown. The source of the sample is a study of shared clonotypes between healthy human individuals. Study information: Per-donor plates numbered three CD4 naive, three CD4 memory, two CD8 naive and one CD8 memory. Whole-study results and caveats: It was observed that approximately 5% of naive CD4 clonotypes were shared across several donors.

The method was immunoSEQ multiplex PCR; TCRdb's version includes in-frame clones alone and lacks a portion of them. Of 2 million to 2.5 million clones in the sample, around 90% were seen once. The germline V gene has CDR1 DFQATT and CDR2 SNEGSKA (reference sequence). With 8 bases removed from V and 0 bases from J, the gap between germline ends came to 5 bases. The CDR3 extends over 11 amino acids. The V gene is TRBV20-1, the J gene TRBJ2-1; no clear D gene. Specimen: naive CD4+ T cells from PBMCs. Subset defined: CD45RA+ positively selected. This sequence originates from a man between 18 and 29 years old in good health. Some clones in this sample may be carry-over from other donors' samples. The CDR3 nucleotides read TGCAGTTTCAGCTCCTACAATGAGCAGTTCTTC. This gives the protein CSFSSYNEQFF.